The next 25 T cell receptor beta chains were all read from a single sample in a study of blood T cells in healthy people across ages (dated by TCRdb to 2015 to 2017). The library was built by means of 5' RACE. Instrument used: Illumina HiSeq 2500. A second PCR of about 7 to 12 cycles was run with a J-beta primer mix and a sample-barcoded 5' primer. TCRdb redid the processing of the public reads, applying fastp at Q25 and MiXCR, and retained in-frame beta chains. All rows with the same CDR3 protein become a single entry with the most common DNA and genes. In all, the sample holds some 780,000 distinct CDR3 sequences, and roughly 56% of those were seen once. The ten biggest clones cover roughly 24% of the sample. The sample comprised blood. Receptors originate from a man aged 35-49 years in good health.

This clonotype was seen more than once but under ten times. The J gene is TRBJ2-5, the V gene TRBV20-1; tentatively, D is TRBD1 (8 bases). The CDR3 is 15 amino acids. Trimming stripped 3 bases from V and 4 bases from J, with 18 bases between. Germline V CDR1 and CDR2: DFQATT, SNEGSKA (reference sequence). This chain's CDR3 is CSASPRTGGGETQYF. The DNA for the CDR3 is TGCAGTGCTAGTCCCCGCACAGGGGGGGGAGAGACCCAGTACTTC.

Comment on this clonotype: The junction and the germline gene differ at one end; a read error may be behind it. The genes are TRBV11-3 and TRBJ2-5; D not resolved. The CDR3 sequence is 13 residues long. Looked up from germline, CDR1 is SGHNT and CDR2 is YENEEA. CDR3 in amino acids: CAGRSVGQETQYF. The CDR3 coding sequence is TGTGCCGGCAGATCAGTCGGCCAAGAGACCCAGTACTTC.

This clonotype occurred a few times. The CDR3 nucleotides are TGTGCCAGCATAAAAGAGACCCAGTACTTC. Amino acids: CASIKETQYF. The V gene is TRBV7-2, the J gene TRBJ2-5; no clear D gene. The germline V and J ends were trimmed by 7 bases and 3 bases, with 3 bases remaining between them. The germline V gene has CDR1 SGHTA and CDR2 FQGNSA. The CDR3 has 10 residues.

As DNA, the CDR3 is TGCGCCAGCAGCCAAGGCAGGTCCTCACGGCAGTTCTTC. Amino acids: CASSQGRSSRQFF. This chain joins TRBV4-3 and TRBJ2-1; D is undetermined. Looked up from germline, CDR1 is LGHNA and CDR2 is YSLEER. The CDR3 contains 13 residues. V was trimmed by 1 base and J by 12 bases, leaving 13 bases between them.

The rearrangement uses TRBV7-9 and TRBJ2-1, with 12 bases fitting TRBD1. V was pared by 5 bases and J by 6 bases, with 5 bases of the junction left unmatched. The CDR3 consists of 15 residues. Germline CDR1 SEHNR, CDR2 FQNEAQ (reference sequence). The CDR3 region has the DNA TGTGCCAGCAGCCAAGGGGGACAGGGGGCCAATGAGCAGTTCTTC. Amino acid sequence: CASSQGGQGANEQFF.

The V and J genes are TRBV12-3 or TRBV12-4 and TRBJ2-7; 7 bases map to TRBD1. Trimming took 4 bases from V and 0 from J; bases not matched to a gene: 9. The CDR3 runs 16 residues. The CDR3 is CASSSDREPFSYEQYF. The CDR3 nucleotides read TGTGCCAGCAGTTCTGACAGGGAACCATTCTCCTACGAGCAGTACTTC.

The chain recombines TRBV6-1 with TRBJ2-1; D not resolved. Germline CDR1 reads MNHNS; CDR2 reads SASEGT. The germline V and J ends were trimmed by 7 bases and 0 bases, with 4 bases remaining between them. The CDR3 length is 12 residues. This chain's CDR3 is CASTLSYNEQFF. As DNA, the CDR3 is TGTGCCAGCACTCTCTCCTACAATGAGCAGTTCTTC.

This clonotype was observed a single time. V is TRBV27 and J is TRBJ2-7; D uncertain. Trimming pared 4 bases from V and 2 bases from J, leaving 15 bases between. CDR1 MNHEY and CDR2 SMNVEV come from the germline V gene (reference sequence). This CDR3 has 15 amino acids. The CDR3 sequence is CASSYTASLTYEQYF. CDR3 in DNA: TGTGCCAGCAGTTATACAGCCTCTTTAACCTACGAGCAGTACTTC.

The V call is TRBV6-1, the J call TRBJ2-3; no clear D gene. The CDR3 has 14 residues. V shed 2 bases and J shed 2 bases, with 8 bases lying between them. CDR1 and CDR2 (germline): MNHNS, SASEGT. CDR3 sequence: CASSEYGTTDTQYF. In DNA form, the CDR3 reads TGTGCCAGCAGTGAATATGGTACCACAGATACGCAGTATTTT.

This clonotype was counted a few times. The chain links TRBV7-9 to TRBJ1-1; weak D call: TRBD1 (5 bases). This CDR3 region has 14 residues. Germline assignment: CDR1 SEHNR and CDR2 FQNEAQ (reference sequence). V was shortened by 1 base and J by 11 bases, with 17 bases between the two germline ends. The CDR3 sequence: CASSLEGRAFVAFF. The CDR3 DNA follows: TGTGCCAGCAGCTTAGAAGGCAGGGCGTTTGTTGCTTTCTTT. The full variable domain, in which reference TRBV7-9 and TRBJ1-1 provide the parts outside the CDR3, is DTGVSQNPRHKITKRGQNVTFRCDPISEHNRLYWYRQTLGQGPEFLTYFQNEAQLEKSRLLSDRFSAERPKGSFSTLEIQRTEQGDSAMYLCASSLEGRAFVAFFGQGTRLTVV.

This chain uses TRBV27 with TRBJ2-1; TRBD1 matches at 8 bases. CDR1 is MNHEY and CDR2 is SMNVEV in the germline V gene (reference sequence). The CDR3 consists of 14 residues. V was clipped by 4 bases and J by 11 bases; unmatched bases: 10. In DNA, the CDR3 is TGTGCCAGCAGTTACCCGGGACAGGTGAAAAAGCAGTTCTTC. This translates into CASSYPGQVKKQFF.

V usage is TRBV20-1 and J usage is TRBJ2-4, with 9 bases identical to TRBD1. The DNA end is more similar to TRBJ2-5, so the J call may be wrong. CDR3 length: 14 amino acids. Germline CDR1 is DFQATT and CDR2 is SNEGSKA (reference sequence). CDR3 in amino acids: CSARLGTGQETQYF. CDR3 DNA sequence: TGCAGTGCTAGATTGGGGACAGGGCAAGAGACCCAGTACTTC.

V gene TRBV14 combines with J gene TRBJ2-1, with 8 bases that match TRBD2. This CDR3 is built from 16 residues. Trimming took 0 bases from V and 8 from J; bases not matched to a gene: 9. Germline assignment: CDR1 SGHDN and CDR2 FVKESK. The CDR3 coding sequence is TGTGCCAGCAGCCAAGAGGGCGGGAGGATCGGCGATGAGCAGTTCTTC. Amino acid sequence: CASSQEGGRIGDEQFF. Combining the CDR3 with reference TRBV14 and TRBJ2-1 gives the whole variable domain EAGVTQFPSHSVIEKGQTVTLRCDPISGHDNLYWYRRVMGKEIKFLLHFVKESKQDESGMPNNRFLAERTGGTYSTLKVQPAELEDSGVYFCASSQEGGRIGDEQFFGPGTRLTVL.

The CDR3 DNA is TGTGCCAGCAGCCCCCTAAGCGGGGCGGAGCAGTTCTTC. Amino acids: CASSPLSGAEQFF. The chain joins TRBV3-1 to TRBJ2-1; TRBD2 matches 7 bases. The V segment lost 4 bases and the J segment 10 bases; nucleotides outside the gene matches: 7. This CDR3 is built from 13 residues. Germline assignment: CDR1 LGHDT and CDR2 YNNKEL (reference sequence).

The gene calls are TRBV7-3 and TRBJ2-2; D may be TRBD1 (6 bases). The germline V gene encodes CDR1 SGHTA and CDR2 FQGTGA. This CDR3 region has 15 residues. Trimming stripped 5 bases from V and 3 bases from J, with 13 bases between. In nucleotides, the CDR3 is TGTGCCAGCAGCAACCAACAGGGATACACCGGGGAGCTGTTTTTT. It codes for CASSNQQGYTGELFF. The full variable domain, rest sourced from reference TRBV7-3 and TRBJ2-2, is GAGVSQTPSNKVTEKGKYVELRCDPISGHTALYWYRQSLGQGPEFLIYFQGTGAADDSGLPNDRFFAVRPEGSVSTLKIQRTERGDSAVYLCASSNQQGYTGELFFGEGSRLTVL.

The chain couples TRBV6-5 to TRBJ2-5; TRBD1 aligns across 7 bases. Germline CDR1 is MNHEY and CDR2 is SVGAGI. J lost 1 base, V lost 2 bases, and 4 bases had no gene match. The CDR3 is made up of 15 amino acids. The CDR3 DNA reads TGTGCCAGCAGTTACCCGGGACAGCTCCAAGAGACCCAGTACTTC. It encodes CASSYPGQLQETQYF.

The CDR3 DNA sequence: TGTGCCAGCTCACCACGCAGGGACGACGAGCAGTACTTC. Protein sequence: CASSPRRDDEQYF. The chain couples TRBV18 to TRBJ2-7, with D perhaps being TRBD1 or TRBD2 (5 bases each). The CDR3 loop spans 13 amino acids. Germline lookup yields CDR1 KGHSH and CDR2 LQKENI. The V gene lost 1 base and the J gene lost 5 bases, with 9 bases spanning the gap.

V is TRBV24-1 and J is TRBJ2-5, with D hard to call. This CDR3 comprises 18 residues. Germline V lookup: CDR1 KGHDR, CDR2 SFDVKD. Trimming left V 7 bases short and J 5 bases short, with 28 bases between. The CDR3 loop reads CATRGGPWSDLSGETQYF. As DNA, the CDR3 is TGTGCCACCAGGGGTGGGCCTTGGTCGGACCTTTCCGGGGAGACCCAGTACTTC.

The V call is TRBV29-1, the J call TRBJ1-1; 9 nucleotides align to TRBD1. The germline V gene has CDR1 SQVTM and CDR2 ANQGSEA. The V segment lost 6 bases and the J segment 2 bases; nucleotides outside the gene matches: 7. The length of the CDR3 is 14 residues. The CDR3 is CSVMGTGRNTEAFF. CDR3 DNA sequence: TGCAGCGTCATGGGGACAGGGAGAAACACTGAAGCTTTCTTT.

This clonotype was observed once. This chain connects TRBV6-1 to TRBJ2-7; no clear D gene. The V gene's germline CDR1 is MNHNS and CDR2 SASEGT. V lost 6 bases to trimming and J lost 3 bases, with 15 bases between them. The length of the CDR3 is 14 residues. The DNA of the CDR3 is TGTGCCAGCAGCCATACAGCTAGAGTCTACGAGCAGTACTTC. Its protein product is CASSHTARVYEQYF.

The chain couples TRBV29-1 to TRBJ2-1, with 10 bases aligning to TRBD1. This CDR3 spans 17 amino acids. CDR1 and CDR2 (germline): SQVTM, ANQGSEA. The V and J ends lost 6 bases and 5 bases, in that order; junction bases with no gene match: 16. The chain's CDR3 is CSVRRFAGTGAHNEQFF. The CDR3 region has the DNA TGCAGCGTCAGAAGGTTCGCCGGGACAGGGGCGCACAATGAGCAGTTCTTC.

This clonotype was detected a few times. The V and J genes are TRBV27 and TRBJ2-7; D gene ambiguous. Germline CDR1 is MNHEY and CDR2 is SMNVEV (reference sequence). This CDR3 spans 13 amino acids. Trimming cost V 5 bases and J 7 bases, with 15 bases left between them. DNA of the CDR3: TGTGCCAGCAGTCGGTCCCCGGCCCATGAGCAGTACTTC. Protein: CASSRSPAHEQYF.

This clonotype was recorded a few times. The V gene is TRBV4-2, the J gene TRBJ2-3; D unresolved. This CDR3 comprises 17 residues. Trimming took off 1 base at V and 0 bases at J, with 14 bases between the two ends. CDR1 and CDR2 (germline): LGHNA, YNFKEQ. This CDR3 is CASSQAQDAGSTDTQYF. The CDR3 DNA is TGTGCCAGCAGCCAAGCCCAAGACGCAGGTAGCACAGATACGCAGTATTTT.

The rearrangement uses TRBV5-1 and TRBJ2-7; 7 bases are shared with TRBD1. The germline V gene encodes CDR1 SGHRS and CDR2 YFSETQ. The CDR3 contains 14 residues. Germline trimming cut 0 bases from V and 3 bases from J; bases unmatched to any gene: 3. In nucleotides, the CDR3 is TGCGCCAGCAGCTTGGATAACAGGGGCTACGAGCAGTACTTC. Its protein is CASSLDNRGYEQYF.

This chain links TRBV7-8 with TRBJ2-5, with TRBD2 as a possible D gene (6 bases). The CDR3 is 16 amino acids. The V end was cut by 1 base, the J end by 1 base, with 13 bases between. The germline V gene encodes CDR1 SGHVS and CDR2 FQNEAQ. DNA for the CDR3: TGTGCCAGCAGCTTAGGAGGCGGGGAGACCCAAGAGACCCAGTACTTC. Translation: CASSLGGGETQETQYF.